This record covers a single T cell receptor beta chain. Antigen specificity is unknown. The PCR ran on 60 Vbeta and 13 Jbeta primers. Profiling relied on immunoSEQ multiplex PCR, and the TCRdb table lists in-frame clones only, not all of them. The sample lists 100,000 or so clones, about four fifths occurring once. The data derive from a study of cytomegalovirus exposure and HLA in healthy donors. As for the donors, each was a healthy bone marrow donor. Germline V CDR1 and CDR2: MRHNA, SNTAGT. The CDR3 runs 12 residues. The germline V and J ends were trimmed by 8 bases and 2 bases, with 9 bases remaining between them. Overall study results and limits: Researchers counted around 180 TCR beta chains as cytomegalovirus-associated.

J is TRBJ1-1 and V is TRBV6-4, with D unclear. Specimen: PBMCs. The TCR originated in a female donor in good health and CMV-seropositive. CDR3 protein: CASRGVNTEAFF. The DNA for the CDR3 is TGTGCCAGCCGAGGCGTTAACACTGAAGCTTTCTTT.